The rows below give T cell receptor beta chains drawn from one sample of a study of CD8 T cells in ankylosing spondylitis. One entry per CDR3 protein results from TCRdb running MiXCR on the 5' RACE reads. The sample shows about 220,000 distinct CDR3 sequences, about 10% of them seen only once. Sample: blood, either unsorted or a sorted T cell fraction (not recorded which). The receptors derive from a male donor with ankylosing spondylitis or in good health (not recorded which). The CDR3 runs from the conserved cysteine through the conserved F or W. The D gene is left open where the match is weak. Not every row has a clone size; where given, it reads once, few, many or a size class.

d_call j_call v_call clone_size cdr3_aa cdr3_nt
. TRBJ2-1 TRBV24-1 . CATSERSRFVYEQFF TGTGCCACCAGTGAGCGCTCCCGGTTTGTTTATGAGCAGTTCTTC
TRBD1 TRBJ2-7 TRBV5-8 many CPSSLDRGYGYEQYF TGTCCCAGCAGCTTAGACAGGGGATACGGCTACGAGCAGTACTTC
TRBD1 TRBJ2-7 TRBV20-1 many CSARASDRADSYEQYF TGCAGTGCTAGAGCCTCAGACAGGGCAGATTCCTACGAGCAGTACTTC
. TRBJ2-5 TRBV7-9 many CASSSDPETQYF TGTGCCAGCAGCTCCGACCCGGAGACCCAGTACTTC
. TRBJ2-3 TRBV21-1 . CASNKAGTRGGTDTQYF TGTGCCAGCAACAAAGCCGGGACTAGAGGAGGCACAGATACGCAGTATTTT
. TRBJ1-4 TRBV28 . CASSLGGGGEKLFF TGTGCCAGCAGTTTAGGCGGGGGTGGTGAAAAACTGTTTTTT
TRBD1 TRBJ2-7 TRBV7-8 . CASSLEVDRVYEQYF TGTGCCAGCAGCTTAGAAGTGGACAGGGTCTACGAGCAGTACTTC
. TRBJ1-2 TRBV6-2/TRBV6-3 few CASTDGIYGYTF TGTGCCAGCACGGACGGGATCTATGGCTACACCTTC
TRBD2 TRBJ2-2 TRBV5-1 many CASSLKLAGGNTGELFF TGCGCCAGCAGCTTGAAATTGGCGGGGGGGAACACCGGGGAGCTGTTTTTT
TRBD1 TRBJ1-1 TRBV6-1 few CASNTFAGTGITLNTEAFF TGTGCCAGCAACACCTTTGCCGGGACAGGGATAACGTTGAACACTGAAGCTTTCTTT
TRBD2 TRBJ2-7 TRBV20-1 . CSARGLAGGSSYEQYF TGCAGTGCTAGAGGACTAGCGGGGGGGAGCTCCTACGAGCAGTACTTC
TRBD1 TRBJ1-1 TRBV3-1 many CASRPTAGGWGTEAFF TGTGCCAGCAGACCGACGGCAGGGGGCTGGGGCACTGAAGCTTTCTTT
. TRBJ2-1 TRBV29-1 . CSVRQATYNEQFF TGCAGCGTGAGACAGGCCACCTACAATGAGCAGTTCTTC
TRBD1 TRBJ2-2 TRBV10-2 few CASRRQGGLNTGELFF TGCGCCAGCAGGAGACAGGGGGGGTTGAACACCGGGGAGCTGTTTTTT
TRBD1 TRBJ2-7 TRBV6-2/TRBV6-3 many CASSLNRGYEQYF TGTGCCAGCAGTCTCAACAGGGGCTACGAGCAGTACTTC
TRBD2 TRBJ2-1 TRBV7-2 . CASILAPSGYNEQFF TGTGCCAGCATCTTAGCGCCTAGCGGGTACAATGAGCAGTTCTTC
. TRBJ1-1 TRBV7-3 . CASSSGPKGEAFF TGTGCCAGCAGCTCCGGGCCAAAGGGGGAAGCTTTCTTT
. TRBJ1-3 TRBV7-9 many CASRETEESGNTIYF TGTGCCAGCAGGGAGACGGAGGAATCTGGAAACACCATATATTTT
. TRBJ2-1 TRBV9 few CASSANLGNEQFF TGTGCCAGCAGCGCCAATCTAGGCAATGAGCAGTTCTTC
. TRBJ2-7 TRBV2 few CASSEGSYEQYF TGTGCCAGCAGTGAGGGGTCCTACGAGCAGTACTTC
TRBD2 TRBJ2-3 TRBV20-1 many CSASTPLAGTDTQYF TGCAGTGCTAGCACCCCTCTAGCGGGCACAGATACGCAGTATTTT
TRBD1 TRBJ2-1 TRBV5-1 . CASSPDRGLSYNEQFF TGCGCCAGCAGCCCGGACAGGGGGCTCTCCTACAATGAGCAGTTCTTC
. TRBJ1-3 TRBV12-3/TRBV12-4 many CASTLRGIEGNTIYF TGTGCCAGCACCCTCCGTGGGATCGAGGGAAACACCATATATTTT
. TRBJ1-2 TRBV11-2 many CASSEANYGYTF TGTGCCAGCAGCGAAGCCAACTATGGCTACACCTTC
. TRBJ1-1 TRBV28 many CASSSIDTEAFF TGTGCCAGCAGCTCGATAGACACTGAAGCTTTCTTT
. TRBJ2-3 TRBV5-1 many CASSTGSTDTQYF TGCGCCAGCAGCACCGGGAGCACAGATACGCAGTATTTT
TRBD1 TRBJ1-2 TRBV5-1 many CASSLETGVYGYTF TGCGCCAGCAGCTTAGAGACAGGGGTCTATGGCTACACCTTC
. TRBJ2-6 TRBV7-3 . CASSLWGSSLSGANVLTF TGTGCCAGCAGCTTATGGGGCAGTAGCCTCTCTGGGGCCAACGTCCTGACTTTC
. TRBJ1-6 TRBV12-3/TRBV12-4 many CASSLKQYYNSPLHF TGTGCCAGCAGCCTGAAACAGTACTACAATTCACCCCTCCACTTT
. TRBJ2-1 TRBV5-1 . CASSLSGTNNEQFF TGCGCCAGCAGCTTGTCAGGGACCAACAATGAGCAGTTCTTC
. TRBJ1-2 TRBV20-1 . CSASPTGQRGYGYTF TGCAGTGCTAGCCCGACAGGCCAAAGGGGCTATGGCTACACCTTC
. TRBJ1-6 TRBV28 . CATLSRASGGSPLHF TGTGCCACACTCTCGAGAGCCTCTGGCGGTTCACCCCTCCACTTT
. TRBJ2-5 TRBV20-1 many CSATDYRESYQETQYF TGCAGTGCTACGGATTACAGGGAAAGTTACCAAGAGACCCAGTACTTC
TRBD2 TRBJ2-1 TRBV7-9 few CASSLEVSGGSEQFF TGTGCCAGCAGCCTCGAAGTTAGCGGGGGAAGTGAGCAGTTCTTC
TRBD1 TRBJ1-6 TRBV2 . CASSEKVGTEKENSPLHF TGTGCCAGCAGTGAAAAGGTGGGGACAGAGAAAGAGAATTCACCCCTCCACTTT
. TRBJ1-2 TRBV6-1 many CASSDSERGGYTF TGTGCCAGCAGCGACAGCGAAAGGGGTGGCTACACCTTC
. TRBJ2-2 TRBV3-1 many CASSPRDFGTGELFF TGTGCCAGCAGCCCCAGGGATTTCGGCACCGGGGAGCTGTTTTTT
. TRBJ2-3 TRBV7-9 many CASSLERGRWTTDTQYF TGTGCCAGCAGCTTAGAGAGGGGGAGGTGGACCACAGATACGCAGTATTTT
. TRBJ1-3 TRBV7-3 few CASSLAGSGNTIYF TGTGCCAGCAGCTTAGCAGGCTCTGGAAACACCATATATTTT
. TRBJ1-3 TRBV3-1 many CASSQGRQTSSGNTIYF TGTGCCAGCAGCCAAGGGCGACAGACTTCCTCTGGAAACACCATATATTTT
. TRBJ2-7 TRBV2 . CASRIGTVAYEQYF TGTGCCAGCAGGATCGGGACGGTCGCCTACGAGCAGTACTTC
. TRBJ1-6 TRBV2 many CASSGYRESDSPLHF TGTGCCAGCAGTGGGTACAGGGAATCCGATTCACCCCTCCACTTT
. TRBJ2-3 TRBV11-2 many CASSLVGARSSVDTQYF TGTGCCAGCAGCTTAGTTGGGGCCCGATCGAGTGTGGATACGCAGTATTTT
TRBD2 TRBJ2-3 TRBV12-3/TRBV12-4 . CASSLGAISSGGLTDTQYF TGTGCCAGCAGTTTAGGTGCGATCTCTAGCGGGGGCCTCACAGATACGCAGTATTTT
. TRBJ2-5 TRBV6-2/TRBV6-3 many CASSYPILFGIRETQYF TGTGCCAGCAGTTACCCAATTTTGTTCGGGATTCGGGAGACCCAGTACTTC